These 25 T cell receptor beta chains were all obtained from the same sample, sequenced in a study of cytomegalovirus exposure and HLA in healthy donors. PCR employed 60 Vbeta and 13 Jbeta primers. Sequencing used immunoSEQ multiplex PCR; TCRdb keeps in-frame clones, though not all of them. The sample lists 150,000 to 200,000 clones; roughly 77% were seen once. Sequencing used PBMCs. The source is a woman aged 40 to 50 in good health and CMV-seropositive.

The chain couples TRBV29-1 to TRBJ2-5, with D possibly being TRBD1 (6 bases). CDR1 and CDR2 (germline): SQVTM, ANQGSEA. V was pared by 4 bases and J by 0 bases, with 12 bases between. CDR3 size: 14 residues. The CDR3 nucleotides read TGCAGCGTTGCGGGGACACTAAACCAAGAGACCCAGTACTTC. It specifies CSVAGTLNQETQYF. The full variable domain, its missing parts supplied by reference TRBV29-1 and TRBJ2-5, is SAVISQKPSRDICQRGTSLTIQCQVDSQVTMMFWYRQQPGQSLTLIATANQGSEATYESGFVIDKFPISRPNLTFSTLTVSNMSPEDSSIYLCSVAGTLNQETQYFGPGTRLLVL.

J is TRBJ2-7 and V is TRBV10-3; the D gene is possibly TRBD2 (6 bases). The CDR3 contains 13 residues. The ends were cut back, 0 bases at V and 6 bases at J, with 9 bases in the middle. Germline CDR1 ENHRY, CDR2 SYGVKD. Here the CDR3 reads CAISESMGGEQYF. The CDR3 DNA follows: TGTGCCATCAGTGAGTCGATGGGGGGCGAGCAGTACTTC.

This clone was detected a few times. The rearrangement uses TRBV19 and TRBJ1-2; 11 nucleotides match TRBD1. CDR3 length equals 15 residues. The trim removed 11 bases at V and 2 bases at J, leaving 10 bases unmatched. Germline assignment: CDR1 LNHDA and CDR2 SQIVND (reference sequence). The CDR3 DNA sequence: TGTGCCGTCACCCGGGACAGGGGGGGAAACTATGGCTACACCTTC. Protein: CAVTRDRGGNYGYTF.

V is TRBV6-5 and J is TRBJ1-2, with 10 bases aligning to TRBD1. The CDR3 spans 15 residues. Trimming cost V 6 bases and J 7 bases; bases outside gene matches: 11. CDR1 is MNHEY, CDR2 SVGAGI, per germline. CDR3: CASRPDRDRGRGYTF. The CDR3 DNA reads TGTGCCAGCAGGCCCGACCGGGACAGGGGCCGTGGCTACACCTTC.

The chain joins TRBV15 to TRBJ2-3; TRBD2 is a possible D gene (6 bases). The germline V gene has CDR1 LNHNV and CDR2 YYDKDF (reference sequence). This CDR3 region has 15 residues. V dropped 0 bases and J dropped 5 bases, with 12 bases sitting between them. CDR3: CATSRDRPGEDTQYF. CDR3 sequence (DNA): TGTGCCACCAGCAGAGATCGGCCGGGGGAAGATACGCAGTATTTT. The variable domain in full, completed from reference TRBV15 and TRBJ2-3, reads DAMVIQNPRYQVTQFGKPVTLSCSQTLNHNVMYWYQQKSSQAPKLLFHYYDKDFNNEADTPDNFQSRRPNTSFCFLDIRSPGLGDTAMYLCATSRDRPGEDTQYFGPGTRLTVL.

V is TRBV10-3 and J is TRBJ1-1, with 9 bases matching TRBD1. This CDR3 spans 15 amino acids. In germline, CDR1 is ENHRY, CDR2 SYGVKD. The V and J ends lost 2 bases and 1 base, in that order; junction bases with no gene match: 2. CDR3 DNA sequence: TGTGCCATCAGTGAGCCGGGACAGGGGAACACTGAAGCTTTCTTT. Translating gives CAISEPGQGNTEAFF.

The count of this clone is one. The V gene is TRBV5-8, the J gene TRBJ2-7; D is perhaps TRBD1 (6 bases). Per the germline V gene, CDR1 is SGHTS and CDR2 is YDEGEE. The ends were cut back, 4 bases at V and 5 bases at J, with 16 bases in the middle. This CDR3 region has 14 residues. CDR3 sequence reads: CASSLWKAGDEQYF. The CDR3 nucleotides are TGTGCCAGCAGCCTCTGGAAGGCAGGGGACGAGCAGTACTTC.

A single count supports this clone. The V and J genes are TRBV5-1 and TRBJ2-1; 11 nucleotides agree with TRBD2. V lost 0 bases to trimming and J lost 9 bases; unmatched junction nucleotides: 14. The CDR3 spans 18 residues. The germline V gene has CDR1 SGHRS and CDR2 YFSETQ. As DNA, the CDR3 is TGCGCCAGCAGCTTGGGGTTAGCGGGAGGGCCGGGCTGGAGTGAGCAGTTCTTC. Translated: CASSLGLAGGPGWSEQFF.

The chain combines TRBV5-5 with TRBJ2-3; 7 bases fit TRBD2. The CDR3 is made up of 16 amino acids. CDR1 is SGHKS and CDR2 is YYEKEE in the germline V gene (reference sequence). The V gene end was trimmed by 2 bases and the J gene end by 7 bases; junction bases not matched to a gene: 13. The CDR3: CASSFSLPLGGNTQYF. The CDR3 nucleotides read TGTGCCAGCAGCTTTTCCTTACCGCTGGGAGGGAATACGCAGTATTTT.

This clone was counted a few times. The rearrangement links TRBV13 to TRBJ2-7; maybe TRBD2 (6 bases). Trimming stripped 6 bases from V and 4 bases from J, with 19 bases between. CDR3 size: 15 residues. Germline V gene lookup returns CDR1 PRHDT and CDR2 FYEKMQ (reference sequence). Written as DNA, the CDR3 is TGTGCCAGCAGTGCTAAGAGGGACTTCCTATACGAGCAGTACTTC. Its protein is CASSAKRDFLYEQYF.

This clone was counted a single time. This chain joins TRBV9 and TRBJ2-3; TRBD1 might be the D (6 bases). CDR3 length equals 14 residues. V was clipped by 5 bases and J by 3 bases, with 13 bases between them. The germline CDR1 and CDR2 sequences are SGDLS and YYNGEE. The CDR3 reads CASSIRGGTDTQYF. The DNA of the CDR3 is TGTGCCAGCAGTATCAGGGGCGGGACAGATACGCAGTATTTT.

This chain links TRBV27 with TRBJ2-7, with 16 bases matching TRBD2. Germline loops: CDR1 MNHEY, CDR2 SMNVEV (reference sequence). The CDR3 covers 21 residues. Losses at the gene ends were 6 bases for V and 2 bases for J; bases not matched to a gene: 19. The CDR3 protein is CASRRQGVSGTSGRAPYEQYF. For the CDR3, the DNA is TGTGCCAGCAGAAGACAGGGGGTCTCCGGGACTAGCGGGAGGGCGCCCTACGAGCAGTACTTC.

The rearrangement links TRBV11-1 to TRBJ1-2; D perhaps matches TRBD1 (5 bases). CDR1 is SGHAT, CDR2 FQDESV, per germline (reference sequence). V was trimmed by 4 bases and J by 3 bases, leaving 9 bases between them. The CDR3 covers 13 residues. The CDR3 protein is CASSSRQYYGYTF. The CDR3 DNA sequence: TGTGCCAGCAGCTCCCGACAGTACTATGGCTACACCTTC.

The chain links TRBV4-3 to TRBJ2-1; 11 bases are shared with TRBD2. Per germline, CDR1 LGHNA and CDR2 YSLEER. This CDR3 has 15 amino acids. The ends lost 1 base at V and 7 bases at J; junction bases unmatched: 3. The CDR3 protein is CASSQAWTSGNEQFF. The CDR3 DNA sequence: TGCGCCAGCAGCCAAGCCTGGACTAGCGGGAATGAGCAGTTCTTC.

The V gene is TRBV5-5, the J gene TRBJ1-4; no clear D gene. V lost 4 bases and J lost 8, with 15 bases in between. The CDR3 is made up of 14 amino acids. The germline CDR1 and CDR2 sequences are SGHKS and YYEKEE (reference sequence). The CDR3 region is CASSRVAWEEKLFF. The CDR3 DNA reads as TGTGCCAGCAGCCGGGTAGCCTGGGAGGAAAAACTGTTTTTT.

V and J are TRBV6-6 and TRBJ1-1; tentative D call: TRBD1 (6 bases). Germline V lookup: CDR1 MNHNY, CDR2 SVGAGI (reference sequence). Trimming shortened V by 0 bases and J by 2 bases, and 7 bases separated the two germline ends. The CDR3 is made up of 14 amino acids. The DNA of the CDR3 is TGTGCCAGCAGTTACTCCAGGGGCAACACTGAAGCTTTCTTT. Translation gives CASSYSRGNTEAFF.

J is TRBJ2-5 and V is TRBV4-1, with TRBD1 identical over 9 bases. V dropped 8 bases and J dropped 1; count of bases not matched to a gene: 8. Germline CDR1 is MGHRA and CDR2 is YSYEKL. This CDR3 has 15 residues. Here the CDR3 reads CASRPGQGSQETQYF. The CDR3 region has the DNA TGCGCCAGCCGGCCGGGACAGGGCAGCCAAGAGACCCAGTACTTC.

The chain employs TRBV18 and TRBJ1-3; D unresolved. Germline V gene data show CDR1 as KGHSH and CDR2 as LQKENI. This CDR3 has 16 residues. Trimming took off 0 bases at V and 0 bases at J, with 9 bases between the two ends. The CDR3 is CASSPPPGRSGNTIYF. CDR3 bases: TGTGCCAGCTCACCACCCCCAGGTCGCTCTGGAAACACCATATATTTT. The complete variable domain, with remaining parts taken from reference TRBV18 and TRBJ1-3, reads NAGVMQNPRHLVRRRGQEARLRCSPMKGHSHVYWYRQLPEEGLKFMVYLQKENIIDESGMPKERFSAEFPKEGPSILRIQQVVRGDSAAYFCASSPPPGRSGNTIYFGEGSWLTVV.

The chain joins TRBV14 to TRBJ2-7, with 7 bases identical to TRBD2. Per the germline V gene, CDR1 is SGHDN and CDR2 is FVKESK. With V trimmed by 1 base and J by 4 bases, 10 bases remained unmatched. CDR3 length: 16 residues. The CDR3 loop reads CASSQGPSGLIYEQYF. The CDR3 bases are TGTGCCAGCAGCCAAGGCCCCTCGGGACTAATATACGAGCAGTACTTC. Complete variable domain (other parts from reference TRBV14 and TRBJ2-7): EAGVTQFPSHSVIEKGQTVTLRCDPISGHDNLYWYRRVMGKEIKFLLHFVKESKQDESGMPNNRFLAERTGGTYSTLKVQPAELEDSGVYFCASSQGPSGLIYEQYFGPGTRLTVT.

J is TRBJ2-5 and V is TRBV10-3; D perhaps matches TRBD1 (6 bases). Judging by the DNA end, TRBJ2-7 fits better; the J call may be wrong. The CDR3 extends over 13 amino acids. From germline, CDR1 is ENHRY and CDR2 SYGVKD. The CDR3 reads CAIKTGENYEQYF. CDR3 in DNA: TGTGCCATTAAGACAGGCGAAAACTACGAGCAGTACTTC.

This chain links TRBV7-9 with TRBJ2-5, with 9 bases aligning to TRBD2. The CDR3 loop spans 16 amino acids. V shed 4 bases and J 3 bases; nucleotides not matched to a gene: 9. Germline CDR1 SEHNR, CDR2 FQNEAQ (reference sequence). CDR3 in DNA: TGTGCCAGCAGCTCCGGGGGAGGCGGGAGGGAAGAGACCCAGTACTTC. Translated, it gives CASSSGGGGREETQYF.

This clone was counted between two and nine times. The chain recombines TRBV7-9 with TRBJ2-5, with D maybe TRBD1 (5 bases). The V gene lost 3 bases and the J gene lost 4 bases, with 12 bases spanning the gap. This CDR3 comprises 14 residues. Germline CDR1 is SEHNR and CDR2 is FQNEAQ (reference sequence). The CDR3 sequence: CASSLGQNLETQYF. The DNA of the CDR3 is TGTGCCAGCAGCTTGGGGCAGAATTTAGAGACCCAGTACTTC.

The V gene is TRBV11-2, the J gene TRBJ2-5; unclear D gene. This CDR3 is 16 amino acids long. Per the germline V gene, CDR1 is SGHAT and CDR2 is FQNNGV. Trimming removed 2 bases from V and 5 bases from J, with 18 bases in between. The CDR3 region has the DNA TGTGCCAGCAGCTTAATGTCGACCAGAGGTGGGGAGACCCAGTACTTC. Its translation is CASSLMSTRGGETQYF.

This chain connects TRBV7-2 to TRBJ2-7, with D maybe TRBD1 (5 bases). CDR3 length: 13 amino acids. Trimming shortened V by 1 base and J by 3 bases, and 7 bases separated the two germline ends. Looked up from germline, CDR1 is SGHTA and CDR2 is FQGNSA. The CDR3 loop is CASSLGQIYEQYF. The DNA for the CDR3 is TGTGCCAGCAGCTTAGGACAGATCTACGAGCAGTACTTC.

The gene calls are TRBV5-1 and TRBJ1-3; D is unclear. V dropped 0 bases and J dropped 0 bases, with 10 bases sitting between them. CDR3 length: 16 residues. Germline CDR1 reads SGHRS; CDR2 reads YFSETQ. CDR3 protein: CASSLAQSTSGNTIYF. Here the CDR3 DNA reads TGCGCCAGCAGCTTGGCCCAGTCAACCTCTGGAAACACCATATATTTT.